What follows is one T cell receptor (beta chain) and its context. Replicate PCRs from sorted subsets contained 200 ng DNA, which is around 30,000 T cell genomes. Clones were sequenced by immunoSEQ multiplex PCR, and TCRdb holds only the in-frame ones, with some missing. The sample has over a million clones, about 98.5% seen once. This CDR3 contains 15 residues. V shed 3 bases and J 5 bases; nucleotides not matched to a gene: 7. Germline loops: CDR1 ENHRY, CDR2 SYGVKD. This record comes from a study of shared clonotypes between healthy human individuals. About the study: Per-donor plates numbered three CD4 naive, three CD4 memory, two CD8 naive and one CD8 memory.

Naive CD45RA+ and memory CD45RA-negative subsets were split from CD4+ cells. V is TRBV10-3 and J is TRBJ2-3; TRBD2 matches 8 bases. The sample taken for sequencing was naive CD4+ T cells sorted from blood. Subset here: CD45RA+ positively selected. The clonotype comes from a man aged 25 to 45 in good health. This CDR3 reads CAISDPAGVKDTQYF. CDR3 DNA: TGTGCCATCAGTGATCCAGCGGGAGTGAAAGATACGCAGTATTTT.